This is a list of T cell receptor beta chains from one sample in a study of early T cells in non-severe SARS-CoV-2 infection. TCRdb recomputed calls from the 5' RACE reads with MiXCR, one row per CDR3 protein. The repertoire includes fewer than 100,000 distinct CDR3 sequences, roughly 6% of them detected once, and roughly 7.8% sits in the top ten. The sequencing sample was made of whole blood. These receptors came from an adult who was a healthcare worker with PCR-confirmed SARS-CoV-2 infection or an uninfected control (not recorded which). The CDR3 runs from the conserved cysteine through the conserved F or W. The D gene is left open where the match is weak. The size field is filled for only some rows; it gives once, few, many or a size class.

j_call: TRBJ2-7; d_call: TRBD2; v_call: TRBV2; clone_size: many; cdr3_aa: CASSEASSGATYEQYF; cdr3_nt: TGTGCCAGCAGTGAAGCTAGTAGCGGGGCCACCTACGAGCAGTACTTC
j_call: TRBJ2-2; d_call: TRBD1; v_call: TRBV6-2/TRBV6-3; clone_size: many; cdr3_aa: CASSSGSRQGNTGELFF; cdr3_nt: TGTGCCAGCAGTTCGGGATCGAGACAGGGGAACACCGGGGAGCTGTTTTTT
j_call: TRBJ1-1; d_call: -; v_call: TRBV28; clone_size: many; cdr3_aa: CASGGGKHTEAFF; cdr3_nt: TGTGCCAGTGGTGGGGGGAAACACACTGAAGCTTTCTTT
j_call: TRBJ2-1; d_call: -; v_call: TRBV7-2; clone_size: many; cdr3_aa: CASSLLAGDYNEQFF; cdr3_nt: TGTGCCAGCAGCTTATTGGCAGGGGATTACAATGAGCAGTTCTTC
j_call: TRBJ2-5; d_call: TRBD2; v_call: TRBV20-1; clone_size: many; cdr3_aa: CSAFAGTSGRPMETQYF; cdr3_nt: TGCAGTGCTTTTGCCGGGACTAGCGGGAGGCCAATGGAGACCCAGTACTTC
j_call: TRBJ2-7; d_call: TRBD2; v_call: TRBV10-2; clone_size: few; cdr3_aa: CASSDPTSGSAYEQYF; cdr3_nt: TGCGCCAGCAGTGACCCGACTAGCGGGAGTGCCTACGAGCAGTACTTC
j_call: TRBJ2-5; d_call: TRBD2; v_call: TRBV6-2/TRBV6-3; clone_size: few; cdr3_aa: CASSPFGTRQNEETQYF; cdr3_nt: TGTGCCAGCAGCCCCTTCGGGACTAGACAAAATGAAGAGACCCAGTACTTC
j_call: TRBJ2-1; d_call: -; v_call: TRBV10-1; clone_size: -; cdr3_aa: CASSESFANEQFF; cdr3_nt: TGCGCCAGCAGTGAGTCGTTCGCCAATGAGCAGTTCTTC
j_call: TRBJ2-1; d_call: TRBD2; v_call: TRBV20-1; clone_size: few; cdr3_aa: CSARDQTSGGNEQFF; cdr3_nt: TGCAGTGCTAGAGATCAAACTAGCGGGGGAAATGAGCAGTTCTTC
j_call: TRBJ2-2; d_call: TRBD2; v_call: TRBV19; clone_size: many; cdr3_aa: CASSILAGGPTGELFF; cdr3_nt: TGTGCCAGTAGTATCCTAGCGGGAGGGCCGACCGGGGAGCTGTTTTTT
j_call: TRBJ1-6; d_call: -; v_call: TRBV28; clone_size: many; cdr3_aa: CASSLANSPLHF; cdr3_nt: TGTGCCAGCAGTTTAGCTAATTCACCCCTCCACTTT
j_call: TRBJ1-1; d_call: -; v_call: TRBV10-3; clone_size: many; cdr3_aa: CANRQDVNTEAFF; cdr3_nt: TGTGCCAACCGACAGGACGTGAACACTGAAGCTTTCTTT
j_call: TRBJ2-2; d_call: -; v_call: TRBV18; clone_size: many; cdr3_aa: CASASSWGVTGELFF; cdr3_nt: TGTGCCAGCGCTTCAAGCTGGGGAGTGACCGGGGAGCTGTTTTTT
j_call: TRBJ1-2; d_call: -; v_call: TRBV2; clone_size: many; cdr3_aa: CASRGAFGYGYTF; cdr3_nt: TGTGCCAGCAGGGGGGCTTTTGGCTATGGCTACACCTTC
j_call: TRBJ2-7; d_call: TRBD1; v_call: TRBV11-2; clone_size: many; cdr3_aa: CASSSHPQGAEQYF; cdr3_nt: TGTGCCAGCAGCTCCCACCCGCAGGGGGCCGAGCAGTACTTC
j_call: TRBJ1-1; d_call: -; v_call: TRBV7-6; clone_size: medium-sized; cdr3_aa: CASSLAPPELNTEAFF; cdr3_nt: TGTGCCAGCAGCTTAGCCCCACCAGAATTGAACACTGAAGCTTTCTTT
j_call: TRBJ1-6; d_call: TRBD1; v_call: TRBV3-1; clone_size: few; cdr3_aa: CASSQYPGQLYNSPLHF; cdr3_nt: TGTGCCAGCAGCCAGTACCCGGGACAGCTTTATAATTCACCCCTCCACTTT
j_call: TRBJ2-1; d_call: TRBD2; v_call: TRBV4-1; clone_size: -; cdr3_aa: CASSQILQRDRGNEQFF; cdr3_nt: TGCGCCAGCAGCCAGATACTACAGCGGGATAGAGGCAATGAGCAGTTCTTC
j_call: TRBJ2-7; d_call: TRBD2; v_call: TRBV30; clone_size: few; cdr3_aa: CAWSSLSGGYYEQYF; cdr3_nt: TGTGCCTGGAGTAGTCTGAGCGGGGGGTACTACGAGCAGTACTTC
j_call: TRBJ1-1; d_call: -; v_call: TRBV7-2; clone_size: few; cdr3_aa: CAAKPGNANTEAFF; cdr3_nt: TGTGCCGCTAAGCCGGGGAACGCGAACACTGAAGCTTTCTTT